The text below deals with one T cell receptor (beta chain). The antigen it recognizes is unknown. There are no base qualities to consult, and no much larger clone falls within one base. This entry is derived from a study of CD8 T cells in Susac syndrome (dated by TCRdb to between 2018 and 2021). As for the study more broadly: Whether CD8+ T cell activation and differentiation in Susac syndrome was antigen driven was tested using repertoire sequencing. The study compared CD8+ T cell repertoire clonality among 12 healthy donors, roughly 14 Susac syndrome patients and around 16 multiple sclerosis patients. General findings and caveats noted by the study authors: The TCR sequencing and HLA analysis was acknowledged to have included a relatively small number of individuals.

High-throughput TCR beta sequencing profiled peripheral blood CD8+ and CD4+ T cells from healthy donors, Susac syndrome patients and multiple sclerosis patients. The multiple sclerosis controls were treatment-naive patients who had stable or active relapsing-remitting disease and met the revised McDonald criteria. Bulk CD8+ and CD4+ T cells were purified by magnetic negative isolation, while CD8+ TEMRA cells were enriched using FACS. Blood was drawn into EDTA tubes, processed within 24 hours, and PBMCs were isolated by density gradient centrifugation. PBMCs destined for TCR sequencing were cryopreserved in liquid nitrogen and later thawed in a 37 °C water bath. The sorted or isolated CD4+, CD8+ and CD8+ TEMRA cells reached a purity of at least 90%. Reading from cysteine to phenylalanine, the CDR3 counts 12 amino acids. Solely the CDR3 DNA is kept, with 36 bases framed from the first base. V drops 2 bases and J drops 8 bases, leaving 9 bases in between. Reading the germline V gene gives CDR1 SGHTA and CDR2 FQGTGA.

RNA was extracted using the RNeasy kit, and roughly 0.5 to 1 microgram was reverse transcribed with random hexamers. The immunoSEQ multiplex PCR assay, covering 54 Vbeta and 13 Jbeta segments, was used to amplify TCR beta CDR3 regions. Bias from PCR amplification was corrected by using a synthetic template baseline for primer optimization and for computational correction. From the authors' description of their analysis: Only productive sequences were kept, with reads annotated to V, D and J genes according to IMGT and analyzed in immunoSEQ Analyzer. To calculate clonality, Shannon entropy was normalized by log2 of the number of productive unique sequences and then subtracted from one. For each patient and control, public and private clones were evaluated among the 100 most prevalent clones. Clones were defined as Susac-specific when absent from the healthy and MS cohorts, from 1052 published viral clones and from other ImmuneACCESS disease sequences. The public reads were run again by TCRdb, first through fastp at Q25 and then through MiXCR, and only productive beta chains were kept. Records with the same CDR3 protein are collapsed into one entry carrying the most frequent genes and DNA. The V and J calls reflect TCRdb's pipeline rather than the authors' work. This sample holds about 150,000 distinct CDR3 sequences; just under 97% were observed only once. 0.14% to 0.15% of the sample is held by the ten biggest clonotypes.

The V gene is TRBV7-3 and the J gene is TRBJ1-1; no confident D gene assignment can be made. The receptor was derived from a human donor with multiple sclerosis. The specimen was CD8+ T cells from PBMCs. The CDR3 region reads CASSLEGEEAFF. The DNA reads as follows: TGTGCCAGCAGCTTAGAAGGAGAGGAAGCTTTCTTT.